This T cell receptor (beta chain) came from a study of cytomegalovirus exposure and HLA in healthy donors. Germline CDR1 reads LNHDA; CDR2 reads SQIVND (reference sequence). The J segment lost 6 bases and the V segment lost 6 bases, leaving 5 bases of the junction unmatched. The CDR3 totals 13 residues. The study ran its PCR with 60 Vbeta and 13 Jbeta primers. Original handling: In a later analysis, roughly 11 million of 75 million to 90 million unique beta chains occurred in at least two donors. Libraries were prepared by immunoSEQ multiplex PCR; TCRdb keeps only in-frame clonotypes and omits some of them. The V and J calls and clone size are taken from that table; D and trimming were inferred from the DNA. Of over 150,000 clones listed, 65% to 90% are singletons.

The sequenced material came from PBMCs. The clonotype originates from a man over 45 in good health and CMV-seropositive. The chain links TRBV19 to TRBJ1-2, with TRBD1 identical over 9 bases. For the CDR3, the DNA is TGTGCCAGTAGCGCCGGGACAGGGAATGGCTACACCTTC. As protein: CASSAGTGNGYTF.